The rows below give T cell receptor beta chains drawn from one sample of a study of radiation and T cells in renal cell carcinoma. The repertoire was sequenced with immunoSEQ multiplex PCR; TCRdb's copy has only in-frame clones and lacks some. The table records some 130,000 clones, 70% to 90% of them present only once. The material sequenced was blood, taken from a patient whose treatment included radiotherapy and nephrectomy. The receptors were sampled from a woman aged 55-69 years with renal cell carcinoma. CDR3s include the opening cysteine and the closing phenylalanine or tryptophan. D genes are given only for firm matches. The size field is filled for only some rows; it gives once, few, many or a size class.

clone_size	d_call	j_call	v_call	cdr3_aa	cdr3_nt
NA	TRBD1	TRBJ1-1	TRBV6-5	CAGSEVAGGITEAFF	TGTGCCGGATCGGAGGTTGCAGGGGGAATCACTGAAGCTTTCTTT
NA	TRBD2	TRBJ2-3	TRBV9	CASSARGSGGAFATQYF	TGTGCCAGCAGCGCCAGGGGCAGCGGGGGGGCCTTTGCTACGCAGTATTTT
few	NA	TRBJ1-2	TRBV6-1	CASSEHWGAGYTF	TGTGCCAGCAGTGAACACTGGGGTGCGGGCTACACCTTC
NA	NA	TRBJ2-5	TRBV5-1	CASSFGGTQETQYF	TGCGCCAGCAGCTTTGGGGGGACCCAAGAGACCCAGTACTTC
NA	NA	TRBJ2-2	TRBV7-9	CASSGEGSDEVGELFF	TGTGCCAGCAGCGGAGAGGGGTCAGACGAGGTCGGGGAGCTGTTTTTT
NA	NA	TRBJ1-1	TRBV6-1	CASSERAQGAFF	TGTGCCAGCAGTGAACGCGCACAGGGAGCTTTCTTT
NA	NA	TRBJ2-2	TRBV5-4	CASSLGRGLNTGELFF	TGTGCCAGCAGCTTGGGCCGGGGGTTGAACACCGGGGAGCTGTTTTTT
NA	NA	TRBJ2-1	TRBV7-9	CASSSYEQFF	TGTGCCAGCAGCTCCTATGAGCAGTTCTTC
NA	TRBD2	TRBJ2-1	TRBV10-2	CASSESGSGGPYNEQFF	TGCGCCAGCAGTGAGTCTGGTAGCGGGGGACCCTACAATGAGCAGTTCTTC
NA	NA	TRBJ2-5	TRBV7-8	CASSRATAVETQYF	TGTGCCAGCAGCCGGGCTACGGCCGTGGAGACCCAGTACTTC
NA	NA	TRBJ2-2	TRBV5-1	CASSPLAANTGELFF	TGCGCCAGCAGCCCCCTGGCAGCGAACACCGGGGAGCTGTTTTTT
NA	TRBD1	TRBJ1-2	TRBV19	CASSVDRASGGYTF	TGTGCCAGTAGTGTGGACAGGGCCTCGGGGGGCTACACCTTC
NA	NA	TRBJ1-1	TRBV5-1	CASSLEGGRPNTEAFF	TGCGCCAGCAGCTTGGAGGGTGGCAGACCGAACACTGAAGCTTTCTTT
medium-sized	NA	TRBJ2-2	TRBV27	CASSLLGRNTGELFF	TGTGCCAGCAGTTTATTAGGTCGAAACACCGGGGAGCTGTTTTTT
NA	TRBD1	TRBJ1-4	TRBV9	CASSGLQGAHEKLFF	TGTGCCAGCAGCGGCTTACAGGGGGCACATGAAAAACTGTTTTTT
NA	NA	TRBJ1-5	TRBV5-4	CASSLDSYPGTQHF	TGTGCCAGCAGCTTGGACTCCTACCCCGGGACCCAGCATTTT
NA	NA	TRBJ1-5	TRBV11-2	CASSSSGGLNQPQHF	TGTGCCAGCAGCTCGTCGGGGGGCCTCAATCAGCCCCAGCATTTT
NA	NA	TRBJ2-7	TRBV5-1	CASSLLDSGTYEQYF	TGCGCCAGCAGCTTGTTGGACAGCGGAACCTACGAGCAGTACTTC
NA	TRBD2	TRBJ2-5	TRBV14	CASSRRVAGGQETQYF	TGTGCCAGCAGCCGTCGGGTAGCGGGAGGGCAAGAGACCCAGTACTTC